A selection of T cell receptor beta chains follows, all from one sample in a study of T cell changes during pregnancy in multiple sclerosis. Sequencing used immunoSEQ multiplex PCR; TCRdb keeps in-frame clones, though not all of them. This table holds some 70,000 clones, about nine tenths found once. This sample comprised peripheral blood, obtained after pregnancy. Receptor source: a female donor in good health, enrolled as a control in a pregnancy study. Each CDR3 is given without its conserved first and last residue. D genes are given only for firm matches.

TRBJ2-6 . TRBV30 ASESGANVLT
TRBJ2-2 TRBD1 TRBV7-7 ASSRDRGAGELF
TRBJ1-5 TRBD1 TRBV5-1 ASSPTGESNQPQH
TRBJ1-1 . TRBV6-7 ASSYSPLGSTEAF
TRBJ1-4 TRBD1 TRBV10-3 ATSPGQGAPDGEKLF
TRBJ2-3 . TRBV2 AAATGQGRDTQY
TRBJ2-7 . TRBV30 AWSVAGANYEQY
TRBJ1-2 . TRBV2 ASIGAGAYANYGYT
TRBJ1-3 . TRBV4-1 ASSQGRGGSGNTIY
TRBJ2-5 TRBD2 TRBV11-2 ASSLGGLAGLETQY
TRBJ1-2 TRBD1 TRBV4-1 ASSQERGLGYGYT
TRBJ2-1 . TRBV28 ASALGGVNYNEQF
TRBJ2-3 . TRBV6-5 ASSPGLVGQY
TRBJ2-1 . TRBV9 ASHAGKRADNEQF
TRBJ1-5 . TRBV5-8 ASSLAKPRGSNQPQH
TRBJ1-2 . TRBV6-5 ASRDAGDGYGYT
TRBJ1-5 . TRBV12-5 ASGRGGGNQPQH
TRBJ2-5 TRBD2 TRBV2 ASSDSGRGKETQY
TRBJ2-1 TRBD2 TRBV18 ASSPTGAGVYNEQF
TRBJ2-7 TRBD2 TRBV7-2 ASSLGSGALSSYEQY
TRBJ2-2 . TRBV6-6 ASSTTRETGELF
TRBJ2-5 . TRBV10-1 ASSEEGTETQY
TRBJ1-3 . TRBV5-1 ASSPTQGSGNTIY
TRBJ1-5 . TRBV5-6 ASSLSGYQPQH
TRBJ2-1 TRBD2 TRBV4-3 ASSQERGGRINEQF
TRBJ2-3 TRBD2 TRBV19 ASSISRGGVDTQY
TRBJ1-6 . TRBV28 ASSSPAGNSPLH
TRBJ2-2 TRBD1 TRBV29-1 SARTGPGTGELF
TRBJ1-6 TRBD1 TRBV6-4 ASSDSGQKSPLH
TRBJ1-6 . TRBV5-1 ASSLVGATYNSPLH